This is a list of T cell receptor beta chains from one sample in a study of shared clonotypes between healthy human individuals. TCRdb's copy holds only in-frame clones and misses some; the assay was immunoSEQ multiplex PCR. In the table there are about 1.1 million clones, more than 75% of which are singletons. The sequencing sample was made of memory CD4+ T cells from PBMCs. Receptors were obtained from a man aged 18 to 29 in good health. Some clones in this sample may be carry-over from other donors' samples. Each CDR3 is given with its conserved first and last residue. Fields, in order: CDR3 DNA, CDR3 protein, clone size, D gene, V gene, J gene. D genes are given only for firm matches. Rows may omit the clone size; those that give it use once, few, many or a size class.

cdr3_nt: TGTGCCAGCAGTGTGACATTCGGACCCTACGAGCAGTACTTC
cdr3_aa: CASSVTFGPYEQYF
clone_size: many
d_call: -
v_call: TRBV2
j_call: TRBJ2-7

cdr3_nt: TGTGCCAGTAACCGGGGCTCTGGAAACACCATATATTTT
cdr3_aa: CASNRGSGNTIYF
clone_size: -
d_call: -
v_call: TRBV19
j_call: TRBJ1-3

cdr3_nt: TGTGCCAGCAGACGACAGGGGGGGAAGGACGAGCAGTACTTC
cdr3_aa: CASRRQGGKDEQYF
clone_size: -
d_call: TRBD1
v_call: TRBV6-6
j_call: TRBJ2-7

cdr3_nt: TGTGCCAGCAGCTCCCGCACTGAAGCTTTCTTT
cdr3_aa: CASSSRTEAFF
clone_size: -
d_call: -
v_call: TRBV6-6
j_call: TRBJ1-1

cdr3_nt: TGTGCCAGCAGCGGACAGGTCTCGAGCAATCAGCCCCAGCATTTT
cdr3_aa: CASSGQVSSNQPQHF
clone_size: few
d_call: TRBD1
v_call: TRBV6-1
j_call: TRBJ1-5

cdr3_nt: TGTGCCAGCAGCTTAGGGGGGTACACAGATACGCAGTATTTT
cdr3_aa: CASSLGGYTDTQYF
clone_size: -
d_call: -
v_call: TRBV11-2
j_call: TRBJ2-3

cdr3_nt: TGTGCCAGCAGTTTAGTCCGAAATGGCGAGCAGTACTTC
cdr3_aa: CASSLVRNGEQYF
clone_size: once
d_call: -
v_call: TRBV27
j_call: TRBJ2-7

cdr3_nt: TGCGCCAGCAGCTTGGACTTCTACGAGCAGTACTTC
cdr3_aa: CASSLDFYEQYF
clone_size: few
d_call: -
v_call: TRBV5-1
j_call: TRBJ2-7

cdr3_nt: TGTGCCAGCTCACCCCTCGTGGGGCGCCTGGCAGATACGCAGTATTTT
cdr3_aa: CASSPLVGRLADTQYF
clone_size: -
d_call: -
v_call: TRBV18
j_call: TRBJ2-3

cdr3_nt: TGTGCCAGCGTCTCCGGGACAGGGAGGGAGACCCAGTACTTC
cdr3_aa: CASVSGTGRETQYF
clone_size: many
d_call: TRBD1
v_call: TRBV2
j_call: TRBJ2-5

cdr3_nt: TGTGCCATCAGTGAGTCTGGGACTAGCGGGAGTGAGCAGTTCTTC
cdr3_aa: CAISESGTSGSEQFF
clone_size: once
d_call: TRBD2
v_call: TRBV10-3
j_call: TRBJ2-1

cdr3_nt: TGTGCCAGCAGTTTTAGTTGGACAGGGCACACAGATACGCAGTATTTT
cdr3_aa: CASSFSWTGHTDTQYF
clone_size: many
d_call: TRBD1
v_call: TRBV28
j_call: TRBJ2-3

cdr3_nt: TGTGCCAGTAGTGCCCGGGACAGGGGCGTCGGGGGATGGAAAGAGACCCAGTACTTC
cdr3_aa: CASSARDRGVGGWKETQYF
clone_size: -
d_call: TRBD1
v_call: TRBV19
j_call: TRBJ2-5

cdr3_nt: TGTGCCAGCTACAGGGGGCCCGGGGAGCTGTTTTTT
cdr3_aa: CASYRGPGELFF
clone_size: -
d_call: TRBD1
v_call: TRBV6-6
j_call: TRBJ2-2

cdr3_nt: TGTGCCAGCAGCTTGAGAGGGGCTCGGCCTGGTGAGCAGTACTTC
cdr3_aa: CASSLRGARPGEQYF
clone_size: -
d_call: -
v_call: TRBV7-2
j_call: TRBJ2-7

cdr3_nt: TGTGCCAGCAGTTTAAAACCGGCGGTCTACGAGCAGTACTTC
cdr3_aa: CASSLKPAVYEQYF
clone_size: -
d_call: -
v_call: TRBV27
j_call: TRBJ2-7

cdr3_nt: TGTGCCAGCTCACCTCGGTCAGGGGACACTCAGCAAGAGACCCAGTACTTC
cdr3_aa: CASSPRSGDTQQETQYF
clone_size: -
d_call: -
v_call: TRBV18
j_call: TRBJ2-5

cdr3_nt: TGTGCCAGCAGCGCCGGACTAGCCCAGAACACCGGGGAGCTGTTTTTT
cdr3_aa: CASSAGLAQNTGELFF
clone_size: -
d_call: TRBD2
v_call: TRBV4-2
j_call: TRBJ2-2

cdr3_nt: TGTGCCAGCAGTGAGTGGTCCCTCTTACGCGAAAACATTCAGTACTTC
cdr3_aa: CASSEWSLLRENIQYF
clone_size: many
d_call: -
v_call: TRBV6-1
j_call: TRBJ2-4

cdr3_nt: TGTGCCAGCACCGAAGGACAGTTCACTGAAGCTTTCTTT
cdr3_aa: CASTEGQFTEAFF
clone_size: -
d_call: -
v_call: TRBV25-1
j_call: TRBJ1-1

cdr3_nt: TGCGCCAGCAGCCAAGAACGGGGGTATCTACTAAGCTATGGCTACACCTTC
cdr3_aa: CASSQERGYLLSYGYTF
clone_size: -
d_call: -
v_call: TRBV4-3
j_call: TRBJ1-2

cdr3_nt: TGCAGCGTAGGGACAGCTAGCAATCAGCCCCAGCATTTT
cdr3_aa: CSVGTASNQPQHF
clone_size: once
d_call: TRBD1
v_call: TRBV29-1
j_call: TRBJ1-5

cdr3_nt: TGTGCCAGCAGCCACGGGGTACGTACGCAGTATTTT
cdr3_aa: CASSHGVRTQYF
clone_size: once
d_call: -
v_call: TRBV11-3
j_call: TRBJ2-3

cdr3_nt: TGTGCCAGCAGCTTAGGACAGGGGATTGAAGCTTTCTTT
cdr3_aa: CASSLGQGIEAFF
clone_size: -
d_call: TRBD1
v_call: TRBV7-2
j_call: TRBJ1-1

cdr3_nt: TGTGCCAGCAGCTTAGCGTTGGCTGCGGTTCACGAGCAGTTCTTC
cdr3_aa: CASSLALAAVHEQFF
clone_size: -
d_call: -
v_call: TRBV7-9
j_call: TRBJ2-1

cdr3_nt: TGTGCCAGTACCGGCCGCCAGGGTGGCTACACCTTC
cdr3_aa: CASTGRQGGYTF
clone_size: -
d_call: -
v_call: TRBV19
j_call: TRBJ1-2

cdr3_nt: TGTGCCAGCAGTGACAGCTTAAATCAGCCCCAGCATTTT
cdr3_aa: CASSDSLNQPQHF
clone_size: -
d_call: -
v_call: TRBV6-1
j_call: TRBJ1-5

cdr3_nt: TGCAGTGCTAGCCCGGATACGCAGTATTTT
cdr3_aa: CSASPDTQYF
clone_size: -
d_call: -
v_call: TRBV20-1
j_call: TRBJ2-3

cdr3_nt: TGTGCCAGCAGTTTATCAGTAGTGGCAGGGAAGAGCAATCAGCCCCAGCATTTT
cdr3_aa: CASSLSVVAGKSNQPQHF
clone_size: once
d_call: -
v_call: TRBV28
j_call: TRBJ1-5